The clone carrying this T cell receptor beta chain was observed a handful of times. No antigen is known for it. V gave up 3 bases and J gave up 0 bases, with 12 bases separating them. The CDR3 runs 16 residues. Every TCR beta cDNA library bore unique molecular identifiers. The T cell input of roughly 0.85 to 11 million gave about half a million cDNA molecules. TCRdb used MiXCR to reprocess the PCR reads, holding one entry per CDR3 protein. This sample yields some 500,000 distinct CDR3 sequences, of which roughly 45% are seen a single time; roughly 12% belongs to the top ten. The sample comes from a study of post-analysis software for immune sequencing data. General study findings and limits: Versus controls, multiple sclerosis patients showed significantly lower diversity (normalized Chao1). F measure showed strong co-clustering of same-batch samples. Several TRBV segments were more frequent in patients than controls; TRBV5-6, TRBV5-1 and TRBV20-1 belonged to this group.

The sequence was collected from a girl between 5 and 17 years old with multiple sclerosis. Sample: blood. The chain couples TRBV12-3 or TRBV12-4 to TRBJ1-3; the D gene is possibly TRBD1 (5 bases). The CDR3 protein is CASSLLTDYSGNTIYF. Written as DNA, the CDR3 is TGTGCCAGCAGTTTGTTGACAGATTACTCTGGAAACACCATATATTTT.